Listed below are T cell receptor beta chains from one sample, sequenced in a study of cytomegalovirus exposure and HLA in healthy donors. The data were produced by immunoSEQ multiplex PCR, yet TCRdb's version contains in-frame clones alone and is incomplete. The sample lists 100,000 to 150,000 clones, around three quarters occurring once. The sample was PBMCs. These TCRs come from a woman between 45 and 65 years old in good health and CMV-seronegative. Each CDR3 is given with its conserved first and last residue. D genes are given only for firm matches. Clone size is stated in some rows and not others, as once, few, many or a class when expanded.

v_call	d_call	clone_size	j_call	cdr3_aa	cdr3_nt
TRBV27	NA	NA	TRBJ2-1	CASGAQEYNEQFF	TGTGCCAGCGGCGCACAGGAATACAATGAGCAGTTCTTC
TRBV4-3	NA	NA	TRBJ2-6	CASSPQGAISGANVLTF	TGCGCCAGCAGCCCCCAGGGTGCCATCTCTGGGGCCAACGTCCTGACTTTC
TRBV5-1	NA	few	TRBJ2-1	CASSLRGQGAYNEQFF	TGCGCCAGCAGCTTGAGAGGCCAGGGTGCCTACAATGAGCAGTTCTTC
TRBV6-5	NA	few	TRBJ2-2	CASSARGGELFF	TGTGCCAGCAGCGCCAGGGGCGGGGAGCTGTTTTTT
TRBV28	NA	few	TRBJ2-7	CASSGDRSPSYEQYF	TGTGCCAGCAGCGGCGACAGATCCCCCTCCTACGAGCAGTACTTC
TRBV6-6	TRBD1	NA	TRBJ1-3	CASGTGQGMGNTIYF	TGTGCTAGCGGTACGGGACAGGGGATGGGAAACACCATATATTTT
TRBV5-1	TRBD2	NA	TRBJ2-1	CASSLRTSWGEQFF	TGCGCCAGCAGCTTGCGGACTAGTTGGGGTGAGCAGTTCTTC
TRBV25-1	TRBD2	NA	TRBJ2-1	CAISGTSGYNEQFF	TGTGCCATCTCCGGGACTAGCGGCTACAATGAGCAGTTCTTC
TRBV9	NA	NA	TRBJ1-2	CASSEARSGYTF	TGTGCCAGCAGCGAGGCACGGAGTGGCTACACCTTC
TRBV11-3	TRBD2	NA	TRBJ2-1	CASSLGGLAGGQNEQFF	TGTGCCAGCAGCTTAGGAGGCCTAGCGGGAGGTCAAAATGAGCAGTTCTTC
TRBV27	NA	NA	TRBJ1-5	CASSPRTTGDQPQHF	TGTGCCAGCAGTCCAAGGACGACGGGGGATCAGCCCCAGCATTTT
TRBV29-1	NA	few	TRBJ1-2	CSVEVGPQDYGYTF	TGCAGCGTTGAAGTTGGTCCGCAGGACTATGGCTACACCTTC
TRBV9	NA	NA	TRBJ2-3	CASSVEGGGFPDTQYF	TGTGCCAGCAGCGTAGAAGGGGGGGGATTCCCAGATACGCAGTATTTT
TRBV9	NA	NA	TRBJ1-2	CASSVYSGPNYGYTF	TGTGCCAGCAGCGTCTACTCAGGGCCTAACTATGGCTACACCTTC
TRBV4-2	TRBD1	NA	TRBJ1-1	CASSQGFRGDTEAFF	TGTGCCAGCAGCCAAGGGTTCAGGGGGGACACTGAAGCTTTCTTT
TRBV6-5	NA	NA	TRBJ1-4	CASSSVGANEKLFF	TGTGCCAGCAGTTCAGTGGGCGCAAATGAAAAACTGTTTTTT
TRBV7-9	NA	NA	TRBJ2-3	CASIKTRDTQYF	TGTGCCAGCATCAAAACTCGAGATACGCAGTATTTT
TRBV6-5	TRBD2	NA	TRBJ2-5	CASTKAGVETQYF	TGTGCCAGCACCAAAGCGGGAGTAGAGACCCAGTACTTC
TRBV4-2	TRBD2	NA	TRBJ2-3	CASSQFASGTADTQYF	TGTGCCAGCAGCCAATTTGCTAGCGGGACTGCAGATACGCAGTATTTT
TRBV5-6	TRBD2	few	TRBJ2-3	CASSLGLAGRTDTQYF	TGTGCCAGCAGCTTGGGACTAGCGGGACGAACAGATACGCAGTATTTT
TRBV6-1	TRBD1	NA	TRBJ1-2	CASSARDRGFGYTF	TGTGCCAGCAGTGCCCGGGACAGGGGCTTTGGCTACACCTTC
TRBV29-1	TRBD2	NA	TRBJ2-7	CSVVELAGEGEQYF	TGCAGCGTTGTAGAACTAGCGGGAGAAGGCGAGCAGTACTTC
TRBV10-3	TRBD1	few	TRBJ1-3	CAISEPQGGRNTIYF	TGTGCCATCAGTGAGCCCCAGGGGGGCAGAAACACCATATATTTT
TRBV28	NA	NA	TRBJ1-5	CASSQTGPQPQHF	TGTGCCAGCAGCCAAACAGGGCCTCAGCCCCAGCATTTT
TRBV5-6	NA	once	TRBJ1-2	CASSLGSGLRMNYGYTF	TGTGCCAGCAGCTTGGGTTCAGGACTCCGGATGAACTATGGCTACACCTTC
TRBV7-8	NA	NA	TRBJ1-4	CASSFGPNEKLFF	TGTGCCAGCAGCTTTGGGCCCAATGAAAAACTGTTTTTT
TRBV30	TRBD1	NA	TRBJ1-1	CAWSGTVKTEAFF	TGTGCCTGGTCCGGGACAGTAAAAACTGAAGCTTTCTTT
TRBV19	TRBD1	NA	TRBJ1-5	CASNWDRGSNQPQHF	TGTGCCAGTAATTGGGACAGGGGAAGCAATCAGCCCCAGCATTTT
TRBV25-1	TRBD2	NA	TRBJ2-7	CASAGAVSEQYF	TGTGCCAGCGCGGGAGCCGTTAGTGAGCAGTACTTC
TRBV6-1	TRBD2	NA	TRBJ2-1	CASNLAGGSYNEQFF	TGTGCCAGCAACCTAGCGGGAGGGTCCTACAATGAGCAGTTCTTC
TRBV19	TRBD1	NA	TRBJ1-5	CASSVTGGGYSNQPQHF	TGTGCCAGTAGTGTGACAGGGGGAGGGTATAGCAATCAGCCCCAGCATTTT